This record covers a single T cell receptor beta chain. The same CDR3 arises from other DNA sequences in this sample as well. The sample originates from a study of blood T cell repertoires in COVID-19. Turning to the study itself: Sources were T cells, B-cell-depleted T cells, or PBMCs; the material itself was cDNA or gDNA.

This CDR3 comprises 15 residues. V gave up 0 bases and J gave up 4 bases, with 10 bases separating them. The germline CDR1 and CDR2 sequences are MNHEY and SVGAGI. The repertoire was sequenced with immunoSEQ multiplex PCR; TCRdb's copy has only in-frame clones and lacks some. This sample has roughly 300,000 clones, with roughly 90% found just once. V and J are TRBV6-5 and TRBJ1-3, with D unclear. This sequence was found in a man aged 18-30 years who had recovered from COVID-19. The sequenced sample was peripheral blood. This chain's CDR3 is CASSYSAGSGNTIYF. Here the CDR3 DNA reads TGTGCCAGCAGTTACTCGGCGGGTTCAGGAAACACCATATATTTT.